This T cell receptor (beta chain) was observed in a study of T cell responses to AZD1222 COVID-19 vaccine. The method was immunoSEQ multiplex PCR; TCRdb's version includes in-frame clones alone and lacks a portion of them. The sample consists of fewer than 120,000 clones, around 93% of them appearing once. Germline V gene lookup returns CDR1 SGHNT and CDR2 YENEEA. V gave up 1 base and J gave up 6 bases, with 10 bases separating them. This CDR3 spans 13 amino acids. Sequences were derived from peripheral blood, sampled 28 days after the second AZD1222 dose. The chain employs TRBV11-3 and TRBJ2-7; possible D gene TRBD1, 5 bases. The source of this sequence is an adult who received the AZD1222 COVID-19 vaccine. As DNA, the CDR3 is TGTGCCAGCAGCTTAGTTCAGGGTGGCGAGCAGTACTTC. Translating gives CASSLVQGGEQYF.